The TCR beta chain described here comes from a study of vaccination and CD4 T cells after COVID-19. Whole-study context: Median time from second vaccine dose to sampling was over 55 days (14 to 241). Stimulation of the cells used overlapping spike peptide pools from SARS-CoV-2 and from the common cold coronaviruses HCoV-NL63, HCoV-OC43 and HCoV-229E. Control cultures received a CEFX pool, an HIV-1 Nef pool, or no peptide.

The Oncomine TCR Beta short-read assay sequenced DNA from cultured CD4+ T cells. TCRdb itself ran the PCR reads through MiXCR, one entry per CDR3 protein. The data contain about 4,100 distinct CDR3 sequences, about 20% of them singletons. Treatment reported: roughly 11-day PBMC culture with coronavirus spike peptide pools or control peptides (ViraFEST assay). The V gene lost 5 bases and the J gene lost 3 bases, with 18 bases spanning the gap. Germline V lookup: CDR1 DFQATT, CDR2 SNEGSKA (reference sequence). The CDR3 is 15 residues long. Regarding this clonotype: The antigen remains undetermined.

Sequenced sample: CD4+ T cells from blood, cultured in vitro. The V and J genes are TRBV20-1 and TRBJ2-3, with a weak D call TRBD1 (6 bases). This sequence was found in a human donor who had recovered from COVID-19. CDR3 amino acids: CSAGPTGTSTDTQYF. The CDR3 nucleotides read TGCAGTGCTGGCCCTACAGGGACGAGTACAGATACGCAGTATTTT.